This T cell receptor (beta chain) was sequenced for a study of T cell changes during pregnancy in multiple sclerosis. CDR1 and CDR2 from the germline V gene are LNHDA and SQIVND (reference sequence). The germline V and J ends were trimmed by 8 bases and 1 base, with 15 bases remaining between them. The CDR3 consists of 15 residues. This clone was recorded only once. Sequencing was performed with immunoSEQ multiplex PCR; in TCRdb, only in-frame clones are kept and a portion is missing. This table has some 71,000 clones, just over 90% appearing once. Sequencing used peripheral blood, obtained in the third trimester of pregnancy. The TCR was taken from a female donor with multiple sclerosis, enrolled in a pregnancy study. The chain couples TRBV19 to TRBJ1-3; a weak D match, TRBD1 (5 bases). The CDR3 sequence: CASHQGRMSGNTIYF. The DNA of the CDR3 is TGTGCCAGTCACCAGGGCAGAATGTCTGGAAACACCATATATTTT.